These 25 T cell receptor beta chains came from one sample sequenced in a study of cytotoxic CD8 clonotypes in ibrutinib-treated CLL. The table came from immunoSEQ multiplex PCR; TCRdb's copy has only in-frame clones and leaves some out. The sample contains about 130,000 clones, about four fifths of which appear only once. The material was PBMCs, obtained after 12 months of ibrutinib treatment. These receptors all stem from a human donor with chronic lymphocytic leukemia.

V is TRBV6-5 and J is TRBJ2-7; 8 bases match TRBD1. The CDR3 length is 14 residues. Germline V lookup: CDR1 MNHEY, CDR2 SVGAGI. The junction had 5 bases not matched to a gene; V was cut back by 5 bases and J by 2 bases. CDR3 protein: CASSNWDRTYEQYF. CDR3 DNA: TGTGCCAGCAGTAACTGGGACAGGACCTACGAGCAGTACTTC.

CDR3 DNA sequence: TGTGCCAACCCCGGAAGTCCGAACAGTCAAAATGAGCAGTTCTTC. This encodes CANPGSPNSQNEQFF. The rearrangement joins TRBV5-8 to TRBJ2-1; D not resolved. V lost 9 bases and J lost 7, with 23 bases in between. Germline CDR1 reads SGHTS; CDR2 reads YDEGEE. CDR3 length equals 15 residues.

The V call is TRBV30, the J call TRBJ2-5; D may match TRBD1 or TRBD2 (6 bases each). Germline V lookup: CDR1 GTSNPN, CDR2 SVGIG (reference sequence). V shed 3 bases and J shed 5 bases, with 13 bases lying between them. This CDR3 has 13 amino acids. The CDR3 loop is CAWRTSGAETQYF. Here the CDR3 DNA reads TGTGCCTGGAGGACCTCGGGGGCGGAGACCCAGTACTTC.

This sequence joins TRBV4-2 and TRBJ1-3; no firm D call. V lost 0 bases, J lost 2 bases, and 8 bases lay in between. CDR3 length: 15 residues. Germline values: CDR1 LGHNA, CDR2 YNFKEQ. The CDR3 coding sequence is TGTGCCAGCAGCCAAGAGTTCCTGACTGGAAACACCATATATTTT. Translation gives CASSQEFLTGNTIYF.

This clone was seen a handful of times. This chain uses TRBV23-1 with TRBJ1-2; no clear D. TRBV23-1 is known as an ORF, though its function is uncertain. Trimming removed 8 bases from V and 8 bases from J, with 15 bases in between. This CDR3 is built from 12 residues. The DNA for the CDR3 is TGCGCCAGCCATATCGTTGGGGTGGGCTACACCTTC. Translating gives CASHIVGVGYTF.

CDR3: CASSPRRGQGTDTQYF. CDR3 nucleotides: TGTGCCAGCTCACCGCGCAGGGGGCAGGGGACAGATACGCAGTATTTT. This chain uses TRBV18 with TRBJ2-3; 8 bases are shared with TRBD1. This CDR3 spans 16 amino acids. Trimming removed 3 bases from V and 3 bases from J; junction bases left unmatched: 8. Germline V CDR1 and CDR2: KGHSH, LQKENI.

The V and J genes are TRBV4-1 and TRBJ2-3; D remains ambiguous. There are 14 residues in the CDR3. The germline V gene has CDR1 MGHRA and CDR2 YSYEKL. Trimming stripped 2 bases from V and 6 bases from J, with 12 bases between. For the CDR3, the DNA is TGCGCCAGCAGCCAAAGCAGGCTTGAGGATACGCAGTATTTT. Residues: CASSQSRLEDTQYF.

This chain links TRBV7-8 with TRBJ1-1; D unclear. V dropped 5 bases and J dropped 1 base, with 17 bases sitting between them. This CDR3 spans 16 amino acids. Germline loops: CDR1 SGHVS, CDR2 FQNEAQ. The CDR3 DNA is TGTGCCAGCAGCCTGTTGTTTCCTCGGGGGAACACTGAAGCTTTCTTT. Protein: CASSLLFPRGNTEAFF. Variable domain in full (rest from reference TRBV7-8 and TRBJ1-1): GAGVSQSPRYKVAKRGQDVALRCDPISGHVSLFWYQQALGQGPEFLTYFQNEAQLDKSGLPSDRFFAERPEGSVSTLKIQRTQQEDSAVYLCASSLLFPRGNTEAFFGQGTRLTVV.

This clone was observed a few times. This chain joins TRBV14 and TRBJ2-7; 10 positions match TRBD2. Germline values: CDR1 SGHDN, CDR2 FVKESK. The CDR3 length is 15 residues. Losses at the gene ends were 4 bases for V and 3 bases for J; bases not matched to a gene: 6. CDR3 sequence reads: CASSPRTSGNYEQYF. Written as DNA, the CDR3 is TGTGCCAGCAGCCCTAGGACTAGCGGAAACTACGAGCAGTACTTC.

The chain links TRBV5-1 to TRBJ2-3; D might be TRBD2 (5 bases). Trimming removed 2 bases from V and 0 bases from J, with 7 bases in between. The CDR3 spans 14 residues. CDR1 and CDR2 (germline): SGHRS, YFSETQ. This CDR3 is CASSFRTSTDTQYF. Written as DNA, the CDR3 is TGCGCCAGCAGCTTCCGGACTAGCACAGATACGCAGTATTTT. Full variable domain (rest looked up from reference TRBV5-1 and TRBJ2-3): KAGVTQTPRYLIKTRGQQVTLSCSPISGHRSVSWYQQTPGQGLQFLFEYFSETQRNKGNFPGRFSGRQFSNSRSEMNVSTLELGDSALYLCASSFRTSTDTQYFGPGTRLTVL.

CDR3 sequence reads: CASSVAGRHEQYF. For the CDR3, the DNA is TGTGCCAGCAGCGTGGCAGGGCGCCACGAGCAGTACTTC. The chain links TRBV9 to TRBJ2-7; tentative D call: TRBD1 (5 bases). Germline V lookup: CDR1 SGDLS, CDR2 YYNGEE. V lost 2 bases and J 5 bases, leaving 11 bases between the germline ends. The CDR3 covers 13 residues.

The chain joins TRBV27 to TRBJ2-3, with D tentatively TRBD2 (5 bases). The CDR3 runs to 13 residues. Between the trimmed V and J ends, which lost 5 bases and 4 bases, there was a span of 10 bases. Germline V gives CDR1 MNHEY, CDR2 SMNVEV (reference sequence). CDR3 sequence: CASSPGLSDTQYF. Here the CDR3 DNA reads TGTGCCAGCAGTCCCGGACTGTCAGATACGCAGTATTTT.

This clone occurred a few times. V is TRBV29-1 and J is TRBJ2-2; tentative D call: TRBD1 (5 bases). This CDR3 spans 12 amino acids. With 6 bases removed from V and 7 bases from J, the gap between germline ends came to 12 bases. Per the germline V gene, CDR1 is SQVTM and CDR2 is ANQGSEA. CDR3 DNA sequence: TGCAGCGTAGGCAGGGATGGCGGGGAGCTGTTTTTT. Translation: CSVGRDGGELFF.

The J gene is TRBJ2-1, the V gene TRBV2; 8 bases line up with TRBD2. The junction had 9 bases not matched to a gene; V was cut back by 5 bases and J by 9 bases. The CDR3 has 14 residues. Germline V lookup: CDR1 SNHLY, CDR2 FYNNEI. This CDR3 reads CASSPRTSPAEQFF. CDR3 sequence (DNA): TGTGCCAGCAGTCCCCGGACTAGCCCCGCTGAGCAGTTCTTC.

The V call is TRBV27, the J call TRBJ2-1; D is perhaps TRBD1 or TRBD2 (6 bases each). CDR3 length equals 15 residues. Trimming removed 11 bases from V and 0 bases from J, with 17 bases in between. Germline V gene lookup returns CDR1 MNHEY and CDR2 SMNVEV (reference sequence). The DNA of the CDR3 is TGTGCCTGCGGAGGGGGGCAGAGCTCCTACAATGAGCAGTTCTTC. This translates into CACGGGQSSYNEQFF.

The table lists this clone with a few counts. This chain links TRBV19 with TRBJ1-1, with D tentatively TRBD1 (6 bases). This CDR3 is 16 amino acids long. CDR1 and CDR2 (germline): LNHDA, SQIVND (reference sequence). Trimming removed 1 base from V and 1 base from J, with 13 bases in between. CDR3 residues: CASSIAPGHPNTEAFF. In nucleotides, the CDR3 is TGTGCCAGTAGTATAGCCCCGGGACACCCGAACACTGAAGCTTTCTTT.

This clone was picked up one time. The chain couples TRBV4-1 to TRBJ2-1, with TRBD2 matching over 9 bases. The CDR3 has 16 residues. Germline V CDR1 and CDR2: MGHRA, YSYEKL. The junction had 10 bases not matched to a gene; V was cut back by 2 bases and J by 8 bases. CDR3 in DNA: TGCGCCAGCAGCCAATTTCATAGCGGGAGTATCGATGAGCAGTTCTTC. It translates to CASSQFHSGSIDEQFF.

The CDR3 DNA reads TGTGCCAGCAGACTTGGGTTTCTAGATACGCAGTATTTT. Translating it yields CASRLGFLDTQYF. The genes are TRBV5-6 and TRBJ2-3, with unresolved D. V lost 5 bases to trimming and J lost 5 bases, with 12 bases between them. CDR1 is SGHDT and CDR2 is YYEEEE in the germline V gene. This CDR3 is 13 amino acids long.

The chain recombines TRBV5-1 with TRBJ2-7; 7 bases agree with TRBD1. This CDR3 is built from 14 residues. J lost 2 bases, V lost 5 bases, and 7 bases had no gene match. CDR1 SGHRS and CDR2 YFSETQ come from the germline V gene. CDR3 nucleotides: TGCGCCAGCAGTCCGAGGGACAGAACCTACGAGCAGTACTTC. Its protein is CASSPRDRTYEQYF.

V gene TRBV29-1 combines with J gene TRBJ2-7; 7 bases match TRBD1. The germline CDR1 and CDR2 sequences are SQVTM and ANQGSEA. The trim removed 4 bases at V and 0 bases at J, leaving 3 bases unmatched. CDR3 length equals 13 residues. CDR3 bases: TGCAGCGTTGCGACAGGGAACTCCTACGAGCAGTACTTC. Protein: CSVATGNSYEQYF.

Only a few counts were recorded for this clone. The genes are TRBV5-1 and TRBJ1-2; 9 nucleotides match TRBD1. This CDR3 comprises 14 residues. The trim removed 4 bases at V and 3 bases at J, leaving 4 bases unmatched. CDR1 and CDR2 (germline): SGHRS, YFSETQ. The CDR3 DNA follows: TGCGCCAGCAGCGTACAGGGGGCGGACTATGGCTACACCTTC. Protein sequence: CASSVQGADYGYTF. The full variable domain, completed using reference TRBV5-1 and TRBJ1-2, is KAGVTQTPRYLIKTRGQQVTLSCSPISGHRSVSWYQQTPGQGLQFLFEYFSETQRNKGNFPGRFSGRQFSNSRSEMNVSTLELGDSALYLCASSVQGADYGYTFGSGTRLTVV.

This clone has a handful of counts. The chain couples TRBV5-1 to TRBJ2-7; D call uncertain. The CDR3 is 16 residues long. Trimming stripped 0 bases from V and 2 bases from J, with 15 bases between. Germline assignment: CDR1 SGHRS and CDR2 YFSETQ. CDR3 loop: CASSLEAFRRTYEQYF. The DNA of the CDR3 is TGCGCCAGCAGCTTGGAGGCGTTTCGCAGAACCTACGAGCAGTACTTC.

This clone was counted once. This chain links TRBV5-4 with TRBJ2-7; D is possibly TRBD2 (7 bases). The germline V and J ends were trimmed by 6 bases and 1 base, with 17 bases remaining between them. This CDR3 has 15 residues. Germline V gene data show CDR1 as SGHNT and CDR2 as YYREEE (reference sequence). The CDR3 nucleotides are TGTGCCAGCAACCCGGGGGGCGGGAGTTCCTACGAGCAGTACTTC. Translated, it gives CASNPGGGSSYEQYF.

The CDR3 DNA is TGTGCCAGCAGCTTAAACAGGGGGGCTAATGAAAAACTGTTTTTT. This encodes CASSLNRGANEKLFF. This sequence joins TRBV7-2 and TRBJ1-4, with 8 nucleotides matching TRBD1. Unmatched junction bases numbered 2, after V lost 2 bases and J lost 3 bases. The CDR3 spans 15 residues. Germline V CDR1 and CDR2: SGHTA, FQGNSA.

The V and J genes are TRBV7-7 and TRBJ2-3, with D possibly matching TRBD2 (7 bases). The ends were cut back, 5 bases at V and 2 bases at J, with 20 bases in the middle. The CDR3 has 17 amino acids. Germline assignment: CDR1 SSHAT and CDR2 FNYEAQ (reference sequence). CDR3 residues: CASSPQGGGGTTDTQYF. The CDR3 DNA follows: TGTGCCAGCAGCCCTCAAGGGGGGGGCGGGACCACAGATACGCAGTATTTT.